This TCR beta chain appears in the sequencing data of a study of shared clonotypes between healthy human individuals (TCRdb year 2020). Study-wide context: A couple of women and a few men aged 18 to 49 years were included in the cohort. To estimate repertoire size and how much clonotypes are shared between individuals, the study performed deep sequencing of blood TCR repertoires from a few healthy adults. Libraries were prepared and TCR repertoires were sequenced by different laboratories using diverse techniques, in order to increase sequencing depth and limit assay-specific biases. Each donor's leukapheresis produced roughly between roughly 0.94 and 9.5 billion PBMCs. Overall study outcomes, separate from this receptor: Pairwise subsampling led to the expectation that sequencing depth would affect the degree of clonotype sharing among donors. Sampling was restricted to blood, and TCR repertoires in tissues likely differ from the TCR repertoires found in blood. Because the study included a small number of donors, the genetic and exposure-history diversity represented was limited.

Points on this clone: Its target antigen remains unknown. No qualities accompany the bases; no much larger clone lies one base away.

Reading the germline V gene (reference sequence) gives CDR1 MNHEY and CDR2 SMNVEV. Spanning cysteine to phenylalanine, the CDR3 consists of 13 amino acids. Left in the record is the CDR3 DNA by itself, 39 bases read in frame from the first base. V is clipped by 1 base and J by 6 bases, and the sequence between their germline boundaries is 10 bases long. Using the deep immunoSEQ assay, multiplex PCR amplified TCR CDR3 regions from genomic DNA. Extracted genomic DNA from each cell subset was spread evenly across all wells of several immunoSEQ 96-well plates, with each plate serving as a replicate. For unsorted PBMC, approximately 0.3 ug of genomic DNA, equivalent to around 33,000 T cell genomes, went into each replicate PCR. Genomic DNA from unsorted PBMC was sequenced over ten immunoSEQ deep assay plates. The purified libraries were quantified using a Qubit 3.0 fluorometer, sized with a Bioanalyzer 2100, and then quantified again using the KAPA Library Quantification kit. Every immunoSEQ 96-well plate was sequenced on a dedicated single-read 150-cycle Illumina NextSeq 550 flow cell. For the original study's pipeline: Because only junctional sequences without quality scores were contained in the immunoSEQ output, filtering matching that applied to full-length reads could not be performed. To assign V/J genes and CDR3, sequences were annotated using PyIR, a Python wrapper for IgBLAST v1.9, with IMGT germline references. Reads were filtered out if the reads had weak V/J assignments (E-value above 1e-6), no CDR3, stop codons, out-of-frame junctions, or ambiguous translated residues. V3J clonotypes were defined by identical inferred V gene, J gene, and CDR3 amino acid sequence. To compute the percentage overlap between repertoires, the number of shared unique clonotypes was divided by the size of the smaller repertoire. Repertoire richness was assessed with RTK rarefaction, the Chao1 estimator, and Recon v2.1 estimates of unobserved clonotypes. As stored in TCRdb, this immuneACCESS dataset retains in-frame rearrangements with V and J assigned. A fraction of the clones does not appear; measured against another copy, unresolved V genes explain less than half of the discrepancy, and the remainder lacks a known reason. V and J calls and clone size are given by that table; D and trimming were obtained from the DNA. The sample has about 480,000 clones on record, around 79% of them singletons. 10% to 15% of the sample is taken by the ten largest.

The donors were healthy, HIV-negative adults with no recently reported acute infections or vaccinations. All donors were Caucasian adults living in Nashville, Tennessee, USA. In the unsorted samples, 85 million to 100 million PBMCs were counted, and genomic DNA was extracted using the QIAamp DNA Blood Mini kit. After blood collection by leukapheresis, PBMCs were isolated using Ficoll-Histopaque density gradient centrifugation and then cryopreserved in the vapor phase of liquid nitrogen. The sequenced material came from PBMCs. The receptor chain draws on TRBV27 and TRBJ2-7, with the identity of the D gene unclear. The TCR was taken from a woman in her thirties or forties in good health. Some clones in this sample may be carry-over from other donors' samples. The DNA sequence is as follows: TGTGCCAGCAGTTTATGGGTCTTGGGCGAGCAGTACTTC. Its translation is CASSLWVLGEQYF.